The 24 T cell receptor beta chains below come from one sample, sequenced in a study of identical twins. Using its own MiXCR run on the 5' RACE reads, TCRdb lists one record per CDR3 protein. The sample shows hundreds of thousands of distinct CDR3 sequences, less than 7% of them seen only once. Source material: naive T cells sorted from blood. The receptors shown here come from a man aged 18 to 29 in good health.

A single count supports this clonotype. The chain has TRBV5-4 and TRBJ2-2; 9 bases are shared with TRBD2. CDR1 and CDR2 (germline): SGHNT, YYREEE (reference sequence). V dropped 4 bases and J dropped 6; count of bases not matched to a gene: 7. CDR3 length: 15 amino acids. The CDR3 DNA follows: TGTGCCAGCAGCCCGGTAGCGGGAGCCCCCGGGGAGCTGTTTTTT. Amino acids: CASSPVAGAPGELFF.

Ten or more counts support this clonotype. This chain links TRBV20-1 with TRBJ1-3, with D uncertain. This CDR3 is 14 amino acids long. V lost 0 bases to trimming and J lost 6 bases, with 12 bases between them. CDR1 and CDR2 from the germline V gene are DFQATT and SNEGSKA (reference sequence). As DNA, the CDR3 is TGCAGTGCTAGAGATCCCCATCGGGAAAACACCATATATTTT. It codes for CSARDPHRENTIYF.

This clonotype was seen at least ten times. The CDR3, as DNA: TGTGCCAGCAGTTACTCGACGCCAGGGAACACCGGGGAGCTGTTTTTT. This codes for CASSYSTPGNTGELFF. The J gene is TRBJ2-2, the V gene TRBV6-2 or TRBV6-3; no firm D call. CDR3 length: 16 amino acids. Germline assignment: CDR1 MNHEY and CDR2 SVGEGT. V gave up 0 bases and J gave up 1 base, with 9 bases separating them.

This clonotype has a count of ten or more. One junction end does not reproduce the germline sequence, and a read error may be involved. This chain connects TRBV5-1 to TRBJ2-1; D ambiguous. The CDR3 extends over 12 amino acids. Germline loops: CDR1 SGHRS, CDR2 YFSETQ. CDR3 DNA sequence: TGCGCCAGCAGCTTGGATTCCTACCTGATTCGCTTC. Its protein product is CASSLDSYLIRF.

This rearrangement joins TRBV2 to TRBJ2-7; 8 bases are shared with TRBD2. CDR1 is SNHLY, CDR2 FYNNEI, per germline. V was pared by 8 bases and J by 2 bases, with 5 bases of the junction left unmatched. The length of the CDR3 is 13 residues. CDR3: CASRGGRTYEQYV. DNA for the CDR3: TGTGCCAGCCGTGGCGGGAGGACCTACGAGCAGTACGTC.

This clonotype was counted many times. CDR3 protein: CASSLSLSNEQFF. DNA for the CDR3: TGTGCCAGCAGCTTGAGCCTTAGCAATGAGCAGTTCTTC. V is TRBV5-4 and J is TRBJ2-1, with D unclear. V was clipped by 1 base and J by 6 bases, with 8 bases between them. The CDR3 loop spans 13 amino acids. Per the germline V gene, CDR1 is SGHNT and CDR2 is YYREEE (reference sequence).

This clonotype came up many times. This CDR3 is CAIRPGTHSGNTIYF. The CDR3 coding sequence is TGTGCCATCAGACCCGGGACACACTCTGGAAACACCATATATTTT. The rearrangement joins TRBV10-3 to TRBJ1-3, with D possibly matching TRBD1 (6 bases). CDR1 is ENHRY and CDR2 is SYGVKD in the germline V gene. V was clipped by 6 bases and J by 0 bases, with 12 bases between them. The CDR3 contains 15 residues.

The sample holds many counts of this clonotype. The CDR3 loop is CASSQESRGTYEQYF. Here the CDR3 DNA reads TGCGCCAGCAGCCAAGAGTCTAGAGGGACGTACGAGCAGTACTTC. The chain couples TRBV4-3 to TRBJ2-7; D tentatively fits TRBD1 or TRBD2 (5 bases each). Trimming shortened V by 0 bases and J by 4 bases, and 13 bases separated the two germline ends. Germline V gene data show CDR1 as LGHNA and CDR2 as YSLEER. There are 15 residues in the CDR3.

The chain uses TRBV6-2 or TRBV6-3 and TRBJ2-4; D not resolved. The CDR3 extends over 13 amino acids. The V and J ends lost 5 bases and 3 bases respectively, with 8 bases between them. Germline CDR1 and CDR2: MNHEY and SVGEGT. The CDR3 loop is CASSDGSKNIQYF. The CDR3 nucleotides read TGTGCCAGCAGTGACGGAAGCAAAAACATTCAGTACTTC.

This clonotype has at least ten counts. The rearrangement joins TRBV29-1 to TRBJ2-3; 7 bases line up with TRBD1. The CDR3 totals 13 residues. V lost 4 bases and J lost 4; bases outside the gene matches: 5. The germline V gene encodes CDR1 SQVTM and CDR2 ANQGSEA. CDR3: CSVVMGTADTQYF. For the CDR3, the DNA is TGCAGCGTTGTAATGGGGACAGCAGATACGCAGTATTTT.

This clonotype was observed a handful of times. The chain is built from TRBV19 and TRBJ1-1, with TRBD1 identical over 7 bases. The CDR3 runs 14 residues. Germline-derived CDR1 and CDR2 are LNHDA and SQIVND (reference sequence). V lost 3 bases and J lost 4; bases outside the gene matches: 5. The CDR3 coding sequence is TGTGCCAGTAGTATCCAGGGGGTTGTCACTGAAGCTTTCTTT. This encodes CASSIQGVVTEAFF.

This clonotype was detected many times. The chain combines TRBV7-9 with TRBJ2-1, with D possibly TRBD1 on 5 matching bases. Trimming removed 3 bases at V and 6 bases at J, with 9 bases between. This CDR3 has 13 residues. Germline V gene sequence: CDR1 SEHNR, CDR2 FQNEAQ (reference sequence). The CDR3, as DNA: TGTGCCAGCAGCTTCGACAGCCCCAATGAGCAGTTCTTC. This sequence encodes CASSFDSPNEQFF.

This clonotype was recorded a few times. The V and J genes are TRBV6-1 and TRBJ2-2; possible D gene TRBD2, 6 bases. The CDR3 sequence is 16 residues long. Trimming cost V 6 bases and J 4 bases, with 18 bases left between them. Per germline, CDR1 MNHNS and CDR2 SASEGT. The CDR3 sequence: CASRVGGEITTGELFF. CDR3 in DNA: TGTGCCAGCAGAGTTGGCGGGGAAATAACCACCGGGGAGCTGTTTTTT.

The chain links TRBV14 to TRBJ2-5; D uncertain. V lost 5 bases to trimming and J lost 2 bases, with 12 bases between them. Germline V gene data show CDR1 as SGHDN and CDR2 as FVKESK. The CDR3 consists of 14 residues. The CDR3 here is CASSSLVAQETQYF. CDR3 in DNA: TGTGCCAGCAGCTCACTTGTGGCTCAAGAGACCCAGTACTTC.

This clonotype was detected only a few times. J is TRBJ2-1 and V is TRBV7-9, with D maybe TRBD2 (5 bases). Germline values: CDR1 SEHNR, CDR2 FQNEAQ (reference sequence). This CDR3 has 15 amino acids. Trimming removed 4 bases from V and 5 bases from J, with 15 bases in between. The CDR3 region has the DNA TGTGCCAGCAGCTCCCGGACTGGTATTAACAATGAGCAGTTCTTC. Residues: CASSSRTGINNEQFF.

This clonotype was detected ten times or more. The chain joins TRBV4-1 to TRBJ2-1; 12 bases are a match to TRBD2. CDR1 MGHRA and CDR2 YSYEKL come from the germline V gene. This CDR3 region has 15 residues. Unmatched junction bases numbered 2, after V lost 3 bases and J lost 5 bases. CDR3 protein: CASSHLAGGDNEQFF. DNA of the CDR3: TGCGCCAGCAGCCACCTAGCGGGAGGGGACAATGAGCAGTTCTTC.

On this clonotype: A read error may be the cause here, since a much bigger clone is one base away. The V and J genes are TRBV6-1 and TRBJ2-7; 9 positions agree with TRBD1. Trimming cost V 6 bases and J 7 bases; bases outside gene matches: 4. Germline V CDR1 and CDR2: MNHNS, SASEGT. This CDR3 spans 12 amino acids. The CDR3 DNA reads as TGTGCCAGCAGACAGGGGGCAAGGGAGCAGTACTTC. It codes for CASRQGAREQYF.

This clonotype was found many times. This sequence joins TRBV10-3 and TRBJ2-7; 8 bases map to TRBD1. The CDR3 has 11 residues. J was trimmed by 7 bases and V by 9 bases; bases with no gene match: 5. Germline CDR1 ENHRY, CDR2 SYGVKD. CDR3 sequence (DNA): TGTGCCATACAGAACAGGGGGGAGCAGTACTTC. Residues: CAIQNRGEQYF.

A note on this clonotype: This may arise from a read error, as a much more abundant clone is one base away. The V call is TRBV28, the J call TRBJ2-7; 11 bases fit TRBD2. The J segment lost 6 bases and the V segment lost 5 bases, leaving 12 bases of the junction unmatched. The CDR3 runs 16 residues. The germline CDR1 and CDR2 sequences are MDHEN and SYDVKM. In DNA, the CDR3 is TGTGCCAGCAGTGGCACTAGCGGGAGTCTTGGGAGCGAGCAGTACTTC. As protein: CASSGTSGSLGSEQYF.

This clonotype appeared a few times. The chain combines TRBV20-1 with TRBJ2-7, with 12 nucleotides matching TRBD2. CDR3 length equals 15 residues. In germline, CDR1 is DFQATT, CDR2 SNEGSKA (reference sequence). V dropped 8 bases and J dropped 5; count of bases not matched to a gene: 13. Here the CDR3 reads CSTTSGRKLTNEQYF. Written as DNA, the CDR3 is TGCAGTACGACTAGCGGGAGAAAATTGACGAACGAGCAGTACTTC.

This clonotype was seen many times. This chain links TRBV7-9 with TRBJ2-5; 10 nucleotides line up with TRBD2. The trim removed 5 bases at V and 4 bases at J, leaving 7 bases unmatched. CDR1 and CDR2 from the germline V gene are SEHNR and FQNEAQ (reference sequence). The CDR3 sequence is 15 residues long. CDR3 nucleotide sequence: TGTGCCAGCAGCCTCCTAGCGGGAGTTGGAGAGACCCAGTACTTC. Translated: CASSLLAGVGETQYF.

This clonotype occurred many times. This chain joins TRBV7-9 and TRBJ2-3; D gene unclear. The ends were cut back, 7 bases at V and 2 bases at J, with 7 bases in the middle. The CDR3 totals 12 residues. In germline, CDR1 is SEHNR, CDR2 FQNEAQ (reference sequence). The CDR3 DNA sequence: TGTGCCAGCACCGCGTACACAGATACGCAGTATTTT. Translated, it gives CASTAYTDTQYF.

This clonotype was observed at least ten times. The V call is TRBV6-1, the J call TRBJ2-7; 7 bases match TRBD1. CDR3 size: 13 residues. Per the germline V gene, CDR1 is MNHNS and CDR2 is SASEGT. After removal of 4 bases from V and 3 bases from J, the junction contained 3 bases not matched to a gene. This chain's CDR3 is CASSVNRGYEQYV. As DNA, the CDR3 is TGTGCCAGCAGTGTTAACAGGGGCTACGAGCAGTACGTC.

Many counts were recorded for this clonotype. The chain recombines TRBV20-1 with TRBJ2-3, with 7 bases aligning to TRBD2. Trimming removed 5 bases from V and 3 bases from J; junction bases left unmatched: 8. CDR3 length: 14 residues. CDR1 is DFQATT, CDR2 SNEGSKA, per germline (reference sequence). CDR3: CSARDLAETDTQYF. The CDR3 DNA reads as TGCAGTGCTCGGGACCTAGCGGAGACAGATACGCAGTATTTT.